This T cell receptor beta chain was recovered during a study of post-analysis software for immune sequencing data. Overall study results and limits: Strong co-clustering by F measure was evident for samples that had been prepared in the same batch. Comparison with controls showed significantly lower normalized Chao1 diversity in multiple sclerosis patients. Several TRBV segments, TRBV5-6, TRBV5-1 and TRBV20-1 among them, were found more frequent in patients than controls.

Germline V CDR1 and CDR2: SGHVS, FNYEAQ. CDR3 length: 17 residues. J lost 0 bases, V lost 6 bases, and 12 bases had no gene match. The library was made from cDNA and included unique molecular identifiers. TCRdb re-called the PCR reads with MiXCR, one entry per CDR3 protein. The sample yields roughly 600,000 distinct CDR3 sequences, 44% seen once. About this clonotype itself: What it recognizes is unknown.

The specimen was blood. The chain links TRBV7-6 to TRBJ2-3; 7 bases map to TRBD2. This TCR derives from a girl aged 10 to 17 with multiple sclerosis. CDR3 bases: TGTGCCAGCAGTCCATATCCTAGCGGAGCGAGCACAGATACGCAGTATTTT. Protein: CASSPYPSGASTDTQYF.